This T cell receptor (beta chain) emerged from a study of blood T cell repertoires in COVID-19. At the level of the study: Samples came from the United States, Italy and Spain, spanning acute and convalescent COVID-19.

Per the original methods: Using reference gene primer amplification, nucleated cell counts were estimated. Sequencing was performed with immunoSEQ multiplex PCR; in TCRdb, only in-frame clones are kept and a portion is missing. That table supplies the V and J calls and clone size; D and trimming were determined from the DNA. Here the sample spans over 50,000 clones, about 88% being singletons. The V gene lost 6 bases and the J gene lost 3 bases, with 11 bases spanning the gap. This CDR3 spans 13 amino acids. Germline CDR1 KGHSH, CDR2 LQKENI. About this clone: Distinct nucleotide sequences in the sample also encode this CDR3.

The TCR comes from a human donor in a cohort sampled during active COVID-19. The material sequenced was peripheral blood. This chain joins TRBV18 and TRBJ2-5; D might be TRBD1 (6 bases). The CDR3 here is CASSLGQKETQYF. The CDR3 nucleotides are TGTGCCAGCTCCCTCGGACAGAAAGAGACCCAGTACTTC.